Included here is one T cell receptor beta chain sequence, with context. The sample originates from a study of blood T cell repertoires in COVID-19. Study in general: COVID-19 samples, acute and convalescent, were from the United States, Italy and Spain. The analysed material was cDNA or gDNA that came from T cells, B-cell-depleted T cells, or PBMCs.

CDR1 and CDR2 from the germline V gene are LNHNV and YYDKDF (reference sequence). CDR3 length equals 16 residues. V lost 0 bases, J lost 3 bases, and 12 bases lay in between. Original handling: Amplification of reference gene primers provided the estimated nucleated cell counts. The method was immunoSEQ multiplex PCR; TCRdb's version includes in-frame clones alone and lacks a portion of them. D and trimming come from the DNA, and the V and J calls and clone size come from that table. The sample has more than 45,000 clones, approximately 87% seen once. Specimen: peripheral blood. The sequence came from a man aged 35-49 years with active COVID-19. The chain carries TRBV15 and TRBJ2-1; tentatively, D is TRBD1 (7 bases). CDR3 amino acids: CATSRDRRGVYNEQFF. The CDR3, as DNA: TGTGCCACCAGCAGAGATCGCAGGGGGGTCTACAATGAGCAGTTCTTC.